The 26 T cell receptor beta chains presented below share a single source sample, sequenced in a study of CD8 T cells in ankylosing spondylitis (dated by TCRdb to 2015 to 2018). The library was generated by 5' RACE. Sequencing was carried out with an Illumina HiSeq 2500. TCRdb reprocessing: public reads trimmed at Q25 with fastp, clones called with MiXCR, in-frame beta chains kept. Duplicate CDR3 protein sequences are folded into a single record with the most common DNA and genes. The sample records fewer than 150,000 distinct CDR3 sequences, around 7.9% of which are singletons. The ten biggest clones cover roughly 12% of the sample. The sequenced sample consisted of blood, either unsorted or a sorted T cell fraction (not recorded which). The origin of the receptors is a female donor with ankylosing spondylitis or in good health (not recorded which).

There are many counts of this clonotype. The rearrangement uses TRBV2 and TRBJ1-5; 8 positions match TRBD1. This CDR3 region has 14 residues. J gave up 4 bases and V 6 bases, and 5 bases lay outside the gene matches. Germline assignment: CDR1 SNHLY and CDR2 FYNNEI. The chain's CDR3 is CASRDRVANQPQHF. In DNA form, the CDR3 reads TGTGCCAGCAGGGACAGGGTAGCAAATCAGCCCCAGCATTTT.

This clonotype showed up just a few times. V usage is TRBV11-2 and J usage is TRBJ2-4; 12 bases map to TRBD2. The CDR3 has 18 amino acids. V was clipped by 5 bases and J by 3 bases; unmatched bases: 11. The germline CDR1 and CDR2 sequences are SGHAT and FQNNGV. This CDR3 reads CASSPWLAGGLVKNIQYF. CDR3 in DNA: TGTGCCAGCAGCCCGTGGCTAGCGGGGGGGCTGGTCAAAAACATTCAGTACTTC.

This clonotype was observed at least ten times. The gene calls are TRBV12-3 or TRBV12-4 and TRBJ1-1, with D perhaps TRBD1 (5 bases). Between the trimmed V and J ends, which lost 6 bases and 1 base, there was a span of 18 bases. This CDR3 has 16 amino acids. In DNA form, the CDR3 reads TGTGCCAGCAGACGAGTCCCGGGACTGAAGAACACTGAAGCTTTCTTT. Residues: CASRRVPGLKNTEAFF.

Only a few counts were recorded for this clonotype. This chain joins TRBV11-2 and TRBJ2-7, with a tentative D call TRBD2 (7 bases). V dropped 7 bases and J dropped 2 bases, with 15 bases sitting between them. The CDR3 contains 14 residues. Germline V lookup: CDR1 SGHAT, CDR2 FQNNGV. The CDR3 coding sequence is TGTGCCAGCACGAAACCGGGGGGCGCCTACGAGCAGTACTTC. This translates into CASTKPGGAYEQYF.

This clonotype was counted a few times. The chain joins TRBV2 to TRBJ1-1, with 7 bases that match TRBD1. After removal of 5 bases from V and 6 bases from J, the junction contained 9 bases not matched to a gene. From germline, CDR1 is SNHLY and CDR2 FYNNEI. CDR3 length equals 14 residues. CDR3 sequence: CASSKRQGSSEAFF. The CDR3 DNA follows: TGTGCCAGCAGTAAAAGACAGGGATCCTCTGAAGCTTTCTTT.

This clonotype turned up a few times. V and J are TRBV11-2 and TRBJ2-5; 13 nucleotides match TRBD2. The CDR3 sequence is 15 residues long. V was pared by 5 bases and J by 1 base, with 1 base of the junction left unmatched. Germline-derived CDR1 and CDR2 are SGHAT and FQNNGV. The CDR3 DNA sequence: TGTGCCAGCAGCCGGACTAGCGGGGGCCAAGAGACCCAGTACTTC. This sequence encodes CASSRTSGGQETQYF.

This clonotype has at least ten counts. The rearrangement links TRBV9 to TRBJ2-3; TRBD1 matches 7 bases. Germline loops: CDR1 SGDLS, CDR2 YYNGEE. The CDR3 is 15 residues long. The J segment lost 2 bases and the V segment lost 4 bases, leaving 7 bases of the junction unmatched. The CDR3 sequence is CASSLWDSLTDTQYF. CDR3 nucleotide sequence: TGTGCCAGCAGCCTATGGGACAGCCTCACAGATACGCAGTATTTT.

This clonotype appeared many times. J is TRBJ2-1 and V is TRBV11-2, with a weak D call TRBD1 (5 bases). Germline CDR1 SGHAT, CDR2 FQNNGV. With 0 bases removed from V and 2 bases from J, the gap between germline ends came to 14 bases. The CDR3 is 17 amino acids. CDR3 region: CASSLERQPIPYNEQFF. The CDR3 bases are TGTGCCAGCAGCTTAGAGCGACAGCCGATTCCCTACAATGAGCAGTTCTTC. Using reference TRBV11-2 and TRBJ2-1 for the parts outside the CDR3, the full variable domain is EAGVAQSPRYKIIEKRQSVAFWCNPISGHATLYWYQQILGQGPKLLIQFQNNGVVDDSQLPKDRFSAERLKGVDSTLKIQPAKLEDSAVYLCASSLERQPIPYNEQFFGPGTRLTVL.

This clonotype has ten or more counts. This sequence joins TRBV7-2 and TRBJ2-7; D not resolved. The germline V gene encodes CDR1 SGHTA and CDR2 FQGNSA. The CDR3 has 14 residues. V lost 2 bases to trimming and J lost 1 base, with 9 bases between them. The CDR3 sequence is CASSLHQASYEQYF. CDR3 DNA sequence: TGTGCCAGCAGCTTACATCAGGCGTCCTACGAGCAGTACTTC. Full variable domain (missing parts from reference TRBV7-2 and TRBJ2-7): GAGVSQSPSNKVTEKGKDVELRCDPISGHTALYWYRQSLGQGLEFLIYFQGNSAPDKSGLPSDRFSAERTGGSVSTLTIQRTQQEDSAVYLCASSLHQASYEQYFGPGTRLTVT.

This clonotype came up many times. The rearrangement joins TRBV5-1 to TRBJ1-1; D might be TRBD1 (6 bases). The CDR3 runs 16 residues. CDR1 is SGHRS, CDR2 YFSETQ, per germline. The germline V and J ends were trimmed by 3 bases and 6 bases, with 21 bases remaining between them. CDR3 protein: CASSYRVGLGSAEAFF. CDR3 DNA: TGCGCCAGCAGCTACAGGGTGGGCCTAGGTTCTGCTGAAGCTTTCTTT.

This clonotype appeared many times. The rearrangement uses TRBV6-1 and TRBJ1-3; a possible D gene is TRBD1 (6 bases). Germline CDR1 and CDR2: MNHNS and SASEGT. Trimming stripped 5 bases from V and 0 bases from J, with 11 bases between. The CDR3 has 15 amino acids. CDR3 region: CASSPTGSSGNTIYF. CDR3 bases: TGTGCCAGCAGTCCCACAGGGAGCTCTGGAAACACCATATATTTT.

This clonotype has ten or more counts. The genes are TRBV15 and TRBJ2-5; D unresolved. V was pared by 2 bases and J by 5 bases, with 12 bases between. The CDR3 runs 14 residues. In germline, CDR1 is LNHNV, CDR2 YYDKDF (reference sequence). The CDR3 is CATSRWLGGETQYF. CDR3 bases: TGTGCCACCAGCAGATGGCTGGGTGGGGAGACCCAGTACTTC.

This clonotype was observed a handful of times. This chain links TRBV9 with TRBJ1-2, with D maybe TRBD1 (6 bases). This CDR3 is 15 amino acids long. Germline V lookup: CDR1 SGDLS, CDR2 YYNGEE. Trimming took off 0 bases at V and 2 bases at J, with 11 bases between the two ends. The CDR3 DNA is TGTGCCAGCAGCGTAGATCCGGGGGCGAACTATGGCTACACCTTC. Encoded protein: CASSVDPGANYGYTF. Based on the CDR3 plus reference TRBV9 and TRBJ1-2, the full variable domain is DSGVTQTPKHLITATGQRVTLRCSPRSGDLSVYWYQQSLDQGLQFLIQYYNGEERAKGNILERFSAQQFPDLHSELNLSSLELGDSALYFCASSVDPGANYGYTFGSGTRLTVV.

The table lists this clonotype with a few counts. V usage is TRBV12-3 or TRBV12-4 and J usage is TRBJ1-5, with 7 bases fitting TRBD1. The V segment lost 5 bases and the J segment 4 bases; nucleotides outside the gene matches: 2. This CDR3 is 13 amino acids long. CDR3 in amino acids: CASSMTGNQPQHF. CDR3 DNA: TGTGCCAGCAGTATGACAGGGAATCAGCCCCAGCATTTT.

This clonotype was detected ten times or more. Here the CDR3 reads CASSARQGGTDTQYF. The DNA for the CDR3 is TGTGCCAGCAGCGCGAGGCAGGGTGGCACAGATACGCAGTATTTT. The chain carries TRBV9 and TRBJ2-3; TRBD1 is a possible D gene (5 bases). Germline assignment: CDR1 SGDLS and CDR2 YYNGEE. With 3 bases removed from V and 1 base from J, the gap between germline ends came to 12 bases. The CDR3 consists of 15 residues.

This clonotype was detected only a few times. This chain connects TRBV7-9 to TRBJ2-7, with D uncertain. Germline lookup yields CDR1 SEHNR and CDR2 FQNEAQ (reference sequence). V lost 3 bases and J lost 2, with 8 bases in between. The CDR3 runs 13 residues. The CDR3 DNA is TGTGCCAGCAGCTTTGGACGGACCTACGAGCAGTACTTC. This gives the protein CASSFGRTYEQYF.

The table lists this clonotype with many counts. This rearrangement joins TRBV6-2 or TRBV6-3 to TRBJ2-3; TRBD2 matches at 11 bases. From germline, CDR1 is MNHEY and CDR2 SVGEGT. The CDR3 contains 17 residues. V trimming: 0 bases; J trimming: 1 base; junction bases outside the gene matches: 3. DNA of the CDR3: TGTGCCAGCAGTTACTCTCCGACTAGCGGGGGCACAGATACGCAGTATTTT. The encoded protein is CASSYSPTSGGTDTQYF.

This chain links TRBV2 with TRBJ1-2; D may be TRBD1 (5 bases). Germline loops: CDR1 SNHLY, CDR2 FYNNEI. The CDR3 covers 11 residues. The V gene lost 7 bases and the J gene lost 4 bases, with 7 bases spanning the gap. The CDR3 DNA is TGTGCCAGCAAGGGGACCTATGGCTACACCTTC. Translating gives CASKGTYGYTF.

This clonotype was seen repeatedly, ten times or more. J is TRBJ2-5 and V is TRBV27; maybe TRBD2 (6 bases). The CDR3 is made up of 15 amino acids. V was clipped by 2 bases and J by 2 bases, with 12 bases between them. Germline V gene sequence: CDR1 MNHEY, CDR2 SMNVEV (reference sequence). The chain's CDR3 is CASSLRRGKQETQYF. CDR3 coding DNA: TGTGCCAGCAGTTTACGGCGGGGAAAACAAGAGACCCAGTACTTC.

This clonotype was detected ten times or more. The chain is built from TRBV29-1 and TRBJ2-3; 7 bases match TRBD1. Germline V gene lookup returns CDR1 SQVTM and CDR2 ANQGSEA. The V gene end was trimmed by 4 bases and the J gene end by 1 base; junction bases not matched to a gene: 2. This CDR3 region has 13 residues. The CDR3: CSVADRGTDTQYF. CDR3 DNA sequence: TGCAGCGTTGCCGACAGGGGCACAGATACGCAGTATTTT.

This clonotype was picked up many times. V usage is TRBV12-3 or TRBV12-4 and J usage is TRBJ2-2; D might be TRBD1 (6 bases). Deletions cut 4 bases from V and 3 bases from J, with 12 bases between. CDR3 length: 15 residues. In DNA form, the CDR3 reads TGTGCCAGCAGTTGGCCAGGGGTTCACACCGGGGAGCTGTTTTTT. It yields the protein CASSWPGVHTGELFF.

This clonotype was seen many times. The rearrangement links TRBV19 to TRBJ1-5; D gene uncertain. Germline values: CDR1 LNHDA, CDR2 SQIVND (reference sequence). V shed 7 bases and J shed 0 bases, with 13 bases lying between them. The CDR3 sequence is 15 residues long. The CDR3 sequence: CASTTAVNSNQPQHF. CDR3 nucleotides: TGTGCCAGTACTACGGCAGTCAATAGCAATCAGCCCCAGCATTTT.

This clonotype was recorded at least ten times. The chain links TRBV12-3 or TRBV12-4 to TRBJ2-3; D is unresolved. The CDR3 loop spans 16 amino acids. V lost 4 bases and J 2 bases, leaving 16 bases between the germline ends. The CDR3 loop is CASSSRPHFDTDTQYF. CDR3 nucleotides: TGTGCCAGCAGTTCCAGGCCCCACTTTGACACAGATACGCAGTATTTT.

This clonotype was recorded a few times. The chain recombines TRBV7-2 with TRBJ1-5, with TRBD1 matching over 9 bases. The V segment lost 4 bases and the J segment 9 bases; nucleotides outside the gene matches: 10. CDR1 is SGHTA and CDR2 is FQGNSA in the germline V gene. This CDR3 region has 15 residues. CDR3 sequence (DNA): TGTGCCAGCAGCTCAGAGGGACAGGGAGTCCGGCCCCAGCATTTT. The encoded protein is CASSSEGQGVRPQHF. Full variable domain (outside the CDR3, taken from reference TRBV7-2 and TRBJ1-5): GAGVSQSPSNKVTEKGKDVELRCDPISGHTALYWYRQSLGQGLEFLIYFQGNSAPDKSGLPSDRFSAERTGGSVSTLTIQRTQQEDSAVYLCASSSEGQGVRPQHFGDGTRLSIL.

For this clonotype: Since a much larger clone is just one base distant, this may be a read error. This chain links TRBV9 with TRBJ2-3; 7 nucleotides align to TRBD1. Looked up from germline, CDR1 is SGDLS and CDR2 is YYNGEE. The CDR3 runs 14 residues. Here the CDR3 DNA reads TGTGCCAACAGCACCCAGACAGGGCAAGATACGCAGTATTTT. Its translation: CANSTQTGQDTQYF.

This clonotype appeared many times. The rearrangement joins TRBV7-2 to TRBJ2-1, with D possibly TRBD2 on 6 matching bases. Trimming stripped 1 base from V and 3 bases from J, with 13 bases between. Germline assignment: CDR1 SGHTA and CDR2 FQGNSA. CDR3 length: 16 amino acids. CDR3: CASSLEVGGGYNEQFF. The CDR3, as DNA: TGTGCCAGCAGCTTAGAGGTGGGGGGAGGCTACAATGAGCAGTTCTTC.